These 25 T cell receptor beta chains originate from one sample sequenced in a study of CD4 and CD8 cells across lung adenocarcinoma regions listed by TCRdb under 2018. The library was produced with PCR. Sequencing instrument: HiSeq X Ten. TCRdb took the public reads, trimmed them with fastp at Q25, ran MiXCR for clone calling and kept in-frame beta chains. Here each entry gathers all rows of one CDR3 protein and keeps the most common genes and DNA. The sample table lists roughly 25,000 distinct CDR3 sequences, about 50% of them with a count of one. The ten largest clones capture 40% to 55% of the sample. Input material: CD8+ T cells from the center of a lung tumor. What this sample's cell subset or site label stands for: tumor center region. These receptors were obtained from a male donor with lung adenocarcinoma. The CD4 and CD8 labels of this study may be unreliable.

This clonotype was seen at least ten times. The chain links TRBV15 to TRBJ2-1, with no clear D. The CDR3 extends over 15 amino acids. CDR1 is LNHNV and CDR2 is YYDKDF in the germline V gene (reference sequence). V lost 5 bases, J lost 8 bases, and 19 bases lay in between. The CDR3 loop is CATSSRVQFRDEQFF. CDR3 nucleotide sequence: TGTGCCACCAGCTCCCGGGTCCAATTTCGGGATGAGCAGTTCTTC.

For this clonotype: One end of the junction varies from germline; a read error may be responsible. The V call is TRBV10-2, the J call TRBJ2-1; D unresolved. The J call may be mistaken, given a closer DNA end match to TRBJ2-5. Germline CDR1 reads WSHSY; CDR2 reads SAAADI. The CDR3 extends over 11 amino acids. This CDR3 is CGGRDQEIQYF. The CDR3 nucleotides are TGCGGCGGCCGTGACCAAGAGATCCAGTACTTC.

Ten or more counts support this clonotype. V and J are TRBV3-1 and TRBJ2-1, with TRBD2 matching 11 bases. This CDR3 comprises 13 residues. Germline V gene data show CDR1 as LGHDT and CDR2 as YNNKEL (reference sequence). V shed 1 base, J shed 13 bases, and the junction held 3 bases outside the gene matches. CDR3 DNA: TGTGCCAGCAGCCAAGGGACTAGCGGGTTACAGTTCTTC. Its protein product is CASSQGTSGLQFF.

The CDR3, as DNA: TGTTCCTGTGCGCTGCGCGGGGGCCTTGCCAAAGAGACCCAGTACTTC. It translates to CSCALRGGLAKETQYF. This rearrangement joins TRBV27 to TRBJ2-5; TRBD2 might be the D (7 bases). CDR1 and CDR2 (germline): MNHEY, SMNVEV (reference sequence). The CDR3 sequence is 16 residues long.

This clonotype was seen ten or more times. The chain recombines TRBV30 with TRBJ2-3; D uncertain. V was cut by 7 bases and J by 4 bases, with 12 bases left in between. This CDR3 is 12 amino acids long. Germline V lookup: CDR1 GTSNPN, CDR2 SVGIG (reference sequence). The CDR3 sequence is CAYSPGPDTQYF. In nucleotides, the CDR3 is TGTGCCTACTCTCCTGGCCCAGATACGCAGTATTTT.

This chain uses TRBV6-1 with TRBJ2-1; D is unresolved. The better agreement between TRBJ2-7 and the DNA end casts doubt on the J call. Looked up from germline, CDR1 is MNHNS and CDR2 is SASEGT. The CDR3 length is 17 residues. In DNA form, the CDR3 reads TGTGCCAGCAGTGAAGCCCCCGTGGTCCTCCCACGTCGGGAGCAGTACTTC. This gives the protein CASSEAPVVLPRREQYF.

This clonotype was detected many times. This chain uses TRBV10-2 with TRBJ2-2; TRBD1 matches 9 bases. Germline CDR1 WSHSY, CDR2 SAAADI. This CDR3 is 14 amino acids long. The trim removed 4 bases at V and 6 bases at J, leaving 3 bases unmatched. As DNA, the CDR3 is TGCGCCAGCAGTGGGGGACAGGGTTCCGGGGAGCTGTTTTTT. This encodes CASSGGQGSGELFF.

With respect to this clonotype: Just one base apart from a much larger clone, this may be a read error. V gene TRBV5-1 combines with J gene TRBJ2-4, with TRBD1 matching 7 bases. The CDR3 contains 13 residues. The germline gives CDR1 SGHRS, CDR2 YFSETQ. V lost 4 bases and J lost 13; bases outside the gene matches: 11. CDR3 residues: CASSPGTASGQYF. CDR3 DNA: TGCGCCAGCAGCCCCGGGACAGCCTCTGGGCAGTACTTC.

The rearrangement uses TRBV6-1 and TRBJ2-1; TRBD2 aligns across 7 bases. The J call may be faulty, since TRBJ2-7 better matches the DNA end. The CDR3 totals 14 residues. Per germline, CDR1 MNHNS and CDR2 SASEGT. The CDR3 nucleotides are TGTGCCAGCAGGGGAGGGATCCAGACCTACGAGCAGTACTTC. Its translation: CASRGGIQTYEQYF.

This clonotype was seen repeatedly, ten times or more. The J gene is TRBJ2-5, the V gene TRBV5-1; TRBD2 agrees at 10 bases. Per germline, CDR1 SGHRS and CDR2 YFSETQ. Trimming took 4 bases from V and 3 from J; bases not matched to a gene: 6. The CDR3 length is 15 residues. This CDR3 reads CASSPRLAGKETQYF. The CDR3 DNA reads TGCGCCAGCAGCCCTCGACTAGCGGGCAAAGAGACCCAGTACTTC.

By proportion, this clonotype is medium-sized. The rearrangement joins TRBV6-1 to TRBJ2-7; 11 bases are a match to TRBD2. Germline V gene lookup returns CDR1 MNHNS and CDR2 SASEGT. This CDR3 spans 15 amino acids. J gave up 3 bases and V 5 bases, and 6 bases lay outside the gene matches. The CDR3 protein is CASSTRTSGYYEQYF. As DNA, the CDR3 is TGTGCCAGCAGTACCAGGACTAGCGGGTACTACGAGCAGTACTTC.

The rearrangement links TRBV14 to TRBJ2-4; D may be TRBD1 (5 bases). Germline-derived CDR1 and CDR2 are SGHDN and FVKESK. The CDR3 is 13 amino acids. Trimming took off 9 bases at V and 3 bases at J, with 12 bases between the two ends. This CDR3 reads CARGRRVKNIQYF. CDR3 DNA sequence: TGTGCCAGGGGGCGGCGAGTCAAAAACATTCAGTACTTC. Filled out from reference TRBV14 and TRBJ2-4, the complete variable domain reads EAGVTQFPSHSVIEKGQTVTLRCDPISGHDNLYWYRRVMGKEIKFLLHFVKESKQDESGMPNNRFLAERTGGTYSTLKVQPAELEDSGVYFCARGRRVKNIQYFGAGTRLSVL.

Relative to its sample, this clonotype is medium-sized. V gene TRBV27 combines with J gene TRBJ2-3; no reliable D call. V was cut by 5 bases and J by 4 bases, with 16 bases left in between. The germline V gene has CDR1 MNHEY and CDR2 SMNVEV (reference sequence). CDR3 length: 15 residues. CDR3 bases: TGTGCCAGCAGTCTCAACACCGGCCGGGCAGATACGCAGTATTTT. Protein: CASSLNTGRADTQYF.

This clonotype came up many times. V usage is TRBV28 and J usage is TRBJ1-3; TRBD1 aligns across 7 bases. After removal of 7 bases from V and 1 base from J, the junction contained 7 bases not matched to a gene. Germline V gene sequence: CDR1 MDHEN, CDR2 SYDVKM. The CDR3 length is 15 residues. In DNA, the CDR3 is TGTGCCAGCATGACAGGGTTTGCTTCTGGAAACACCATATATTTT. As protein: CASMTGFASGNTIYF.

Many counts were recorded for this clonotype. The chain combines TRBV27 with TRBJ2-1, with a tentative D call TRBD2 (6 bases). The CDR3 is 15 residues long. Germline V CDR1 and CDR2: MNHEY, SMNVEV (reference sequence). V lost 8 bases to trimming and J lost 8 bases, with 22 bases between them. CDR3 in amino acids: CASSPRRTTSYEQFF. In nucleotides, the CDR3 is TGTGCCAGCTCACCTCGAAGGACGACTAGTTATGAGCAGTTCTTC.

The genes are TRBV6-1 and TRBJ2-5, with D unclear. The J call may be faulty, since TRBJ2-7 better matches the DNA end. The germline V gene encodes CDR1 MNHNS and CDR2 SASEGT. The CDR3 has 16 residues. In DNA, the CDR3 is TGTGCCAGCAGTAATACCAGGCTAGTAACCTCCTACGAGCAGTACTTC. Translation: CASSNTRLVTSYEQYF.

This clonotype was observed a few times. Given a much more abundant clone one base away, this may be a read error. The V gene is TRBV7-3, the J gene TRBJ2-1; 11 bases map to TRBD2. Germline V CDR1 and CDR2: SGHTA, FQGTGA. The trim removed 5 bases at V and 13 bases at J, leaving 13 bases unmatched. CDR3 length: 15 amino acids. The CDR3 protein is CASSRLAGSSETQFF. CDR3 nucleotide sequence: TGTGCCAGCAGCCGACTAGCGGGATCGTCGGAGACCCAGTTCTTC.

In the case of this clonotype: The junction and the germline gene differ at one end; a read error may be behind it. The rearrangement links TRBV10-2 to TRBJ2-5; D is uncertain. The germline V gene has CDR1 WSHSY and CDR2 SAAADI. The CDR3 sequence is 14 residues long. CDR3 coding DNA: TGCGCCGGCAGTGGCAGACGTGACCAAGATACCCAGTACTTC. Protein: CAGSGRRDQDTQYF.

The chain is built from TRBV10-2 and TRBJ2-4, with 7 bases identical to TRBD2. CDR3 length: 14 residues. CDR1 is WSHSY and CDR2 is SAAADI in the germline V gene. CDR3 in DNA: TGCGCGGGGAGCGGGGTGTGTGCCAAAAACATTCAGTACTTC. This sequence encodes CAGSGVCAKNIQYF.

For the CDR3, the DNA is TGTGCCATCAGTGAGAATGTGGGGAAAGAGACCCAGTACTTC. Protein product: CAISENVGKETQYF. The chain carries TRBV10-3 and TRBJ2-1; D remains ambiguous. The J call may not be correct, given that the DNA end is closer to TRBJ2-5. The CDR3 sequence is 14 residues long. The germline CDR1 and CDR2 sequences are ENHRY and SYGVKD.

With respect to this clonotype: The junction shows a germline mismatch at one end, possibly a read error. The J gene is TRBJ2-4, the V gene TRBV4-2, with 7 bases identical to TRBD2. Germline CDR1 and CDR2: LGHNA and YNFKEQ. The CDR3 consists of 17 residues. As DNA, the CDR3 is TGTTTCAGCAGCCGAGTCGCGGGGGTCGGGGCCAAAAACACGCAGTATTTC. Translation: CFSSRVAGVGAKNTQYF.

Only one count was recorded for this clonotype. At one end the junction does not follow the germline gene, possibly because of a read error. CDR3 nucleotides: TGTGCCAGCAGCGGACGGCCGGATAGGACAGGTACGCAGTATTTT. Its translation: CASSGRPDRTGTQYF. This chain links TRBV6-1 with TRBJ2-2; 7 positions match TRBD1. The J call may be in error: the DNA end matches TRBJ2-3 better. Germline V gene data show CDR1 as MNHNS and CDR2 as SASEGT. This CDR3 region has 15 residues.

The CDR3 reads CASSWGRGGEQFF. Written as DNA, the CDR3 is TGTGCCAGCAGTTGGGGTAGGGGGGGTGAGCAGTTCTTC. The chain combines TRBV27 with TRBJ2-1; D is possibly TRBD2 (7 bases). The germline V gene has CDR1 MNHEY and CDR2 SMNVEV (reference sequence). The CDR3 runs 13 residues. The germline V and J ends were trimmed by 4 bases and 9 bases, with 13 bases remaining between them.

The V call is TRBV10-2, the J call TRBJ2-3; a weak D match, TRBD2 (6 bases). The better agreement between TRBJ2-7 and the DNA end casts doubt on the J call. The CDR3 covers 14 residues. Germline CDR1 is WSHSY and CDR2 is SAAADI. The DNA for the CDR3 is TGCGCCAGCTGGGGGTCGGGAGCTAGGAGTACGCAGTACTTC. Amino acid sequence: CASWGSGARSTQYF.

A note on this clonotype: Germline and junction disagree at one end, which may indicate a read error. V gene TRBV6-1 combines with J gene TRBJ2-1, with D perhaps being TRBD1 or TRBD2 (5 bases each). Germline values: CDR1 MNHNS, CDR2 SASEGT. This CDR3 has 13 residues. CDR3: CASTPVRGNAQFF. The CDR3, as DNA: TGTGCCAGCACCCCTGTGAGGGGCAATGCGCAGTTCTTC.